This T cell receptor (beta chain) was found in a study of T cell responses to AZD1222 COVID-19 vaccine. Details on this clone: As yet, its antigen is unknown.

Study-wide results and limits: Only six or seven AZD1222 recipients tested seropositive at baseline.

Germline CDR1 reads MNHEY; CDR2 reads SVGEGT. The CDR3 length is 12 residues. The V end was cut by 2 bases, the J end by 4 bases, with 3 bases between. Assay used: immunoSEQ multiplex PCR; TCRdb lists only in-frame clones, some missing. The sample shows some 150,000 clones, over 90% of them seen only once. The genes are TRBV6-2 or TRBV6-3 and TRBJ1-5; D unresolved. Sequenced here: peripheral blood, sampled on day 0 of MenACWY control vaccination. The sequence derives from an adult in good health. CDR3 sequence reads: CASSYRNQPQHF. The CDR3 region has the DNA TGTGCCAGCAGTTACCGGAATCAGCCCCAGCATTTT.